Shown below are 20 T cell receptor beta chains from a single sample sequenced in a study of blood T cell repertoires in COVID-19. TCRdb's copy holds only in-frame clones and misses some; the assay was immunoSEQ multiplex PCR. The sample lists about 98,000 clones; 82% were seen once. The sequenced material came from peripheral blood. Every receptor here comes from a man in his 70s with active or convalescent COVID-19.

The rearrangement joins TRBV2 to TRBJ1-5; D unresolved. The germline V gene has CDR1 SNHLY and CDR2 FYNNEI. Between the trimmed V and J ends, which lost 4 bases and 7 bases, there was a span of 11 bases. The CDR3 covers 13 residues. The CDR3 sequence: CASSVVRGQPQHF. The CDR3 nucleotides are TGTGCCAGCAGTGTAGTGCGAGGACAGCCCCAGCATTTT.

The CDR3 sequence is CASSFLNPGQGYEQYF. The CDR3 DNA reads as TGTGCCAGCTCTTTCCTCAACCCGGGACAGGGCTACGAGCAGTACTTC. The chain couples TRBV18 to TRBJ2-7, with 9 bases fitting TRBD1. This CDR3 spans 16 amino acids. V trimming: 6 bases; J trimming: 3 bases; junction bases outside the gene matches: 12. The germline V gene has CDR1 KGHSH and CDR2 LQKENI. Drawing the rest from reference TRBV18 and TRBJ2-7, the complete variable domain is NAGVMQNPRHLVRRRGQEARLRCSPMKGHSHVYWYRQLPEEGLKFMVYLQKENIIDESGMPKERFSAEFPKEGPSILRIQQVVRGDSAAYFCASSFLNPGQGYEQYFGPGTRLTVT.

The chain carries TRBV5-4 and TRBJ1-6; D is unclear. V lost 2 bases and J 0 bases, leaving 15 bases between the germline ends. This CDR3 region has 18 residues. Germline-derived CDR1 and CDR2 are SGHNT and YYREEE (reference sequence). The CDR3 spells CASSLRIGASSYNSPLHF. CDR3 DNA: TGTGCCAGCAGCTTACGAATAGGAGCGAGCTCCTATAATTCACCCCTCCACTTT.

The CDR3, as DNA: TGTGCCATCTCTTCAGGCCTCACCTCCTACGAGCAGTACTTC. Its protein product is CAISSGLTSYEQYF. V is TRBV10-3 and J is TRBJ2-7; unclear D gene. The V end lost 8 bases, the J end lost 0 bases, and 14 bases lay between the germline ends. The germline V gene has CDR1 ENHRY and CDR2 SYGVKD. The CDR3 totals 14 residues.

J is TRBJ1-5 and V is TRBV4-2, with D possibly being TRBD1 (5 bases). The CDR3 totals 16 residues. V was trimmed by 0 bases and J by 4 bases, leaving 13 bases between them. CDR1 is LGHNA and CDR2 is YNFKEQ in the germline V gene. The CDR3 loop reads CASSQDREDGNQPQHF. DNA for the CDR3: TGTGCCAGCAGCCAAGACAGGGAGGATGGTAATCAGCCCCAGCATTTT.

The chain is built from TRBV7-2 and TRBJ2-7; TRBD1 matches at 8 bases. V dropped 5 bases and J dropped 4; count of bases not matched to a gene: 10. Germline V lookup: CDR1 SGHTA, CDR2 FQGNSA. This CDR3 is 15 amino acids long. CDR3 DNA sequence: TGTGCCAGCAGCAAGCCTCCAGGGGGCGCGTACGAGCAGTACTTC. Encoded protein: CASSKPPGGAYEQYF.

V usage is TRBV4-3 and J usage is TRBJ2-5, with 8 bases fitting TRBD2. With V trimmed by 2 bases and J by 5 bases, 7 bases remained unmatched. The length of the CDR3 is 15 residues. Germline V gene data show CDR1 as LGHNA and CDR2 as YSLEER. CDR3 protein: CASSQNRGGRETQYF. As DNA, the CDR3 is TGCGCCAGCAGCCAAAACCGGGGGGGCCGGGAGACCCAGTACTTC.

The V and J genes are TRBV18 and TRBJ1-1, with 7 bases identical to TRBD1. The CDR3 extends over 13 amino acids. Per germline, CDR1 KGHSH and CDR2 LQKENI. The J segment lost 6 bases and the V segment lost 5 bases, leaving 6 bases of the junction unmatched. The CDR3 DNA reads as TGTGCCAGCTCAACAACAGGGGAGCCTGAAGCTTTCTTT. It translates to CASSTTGEPEAFF. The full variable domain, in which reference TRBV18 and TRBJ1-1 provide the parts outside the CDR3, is NAGVMQNPRHLVRRRGQEARLRCSPMKGHSHVYWYRQLPEEGLKFMVYLQKENIIDESGMPKERFSAEFPKEGPSILRIQQVVRGDSAAYFCASSTTGEPEAFFGQGTRLTVV.

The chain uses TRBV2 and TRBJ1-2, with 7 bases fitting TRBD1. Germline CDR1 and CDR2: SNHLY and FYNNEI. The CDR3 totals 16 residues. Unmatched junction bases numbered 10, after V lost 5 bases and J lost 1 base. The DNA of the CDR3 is TGTGCCAGCAGTCAGGGTAGACAGGGAGGTAACTATGGCTACACCTTC. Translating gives CASSQGRQGGNYGYTF.

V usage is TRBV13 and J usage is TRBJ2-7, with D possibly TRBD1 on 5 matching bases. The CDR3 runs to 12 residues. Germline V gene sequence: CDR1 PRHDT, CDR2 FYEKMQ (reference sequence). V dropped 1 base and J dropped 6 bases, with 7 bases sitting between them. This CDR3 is CASSLAGFEQYF. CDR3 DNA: TGTGCCAGCAGCTTAGCAGGGTTCGAGCAGTACTTC.

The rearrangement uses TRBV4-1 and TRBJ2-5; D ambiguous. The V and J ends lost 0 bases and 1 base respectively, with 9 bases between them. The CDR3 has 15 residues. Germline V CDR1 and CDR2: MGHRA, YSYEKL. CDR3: CASSQEPTAQETQYF. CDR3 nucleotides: TGCGCCAGCAGCCAAGAGCCCACAGCCCAAGAGACCCAGTACTTC.

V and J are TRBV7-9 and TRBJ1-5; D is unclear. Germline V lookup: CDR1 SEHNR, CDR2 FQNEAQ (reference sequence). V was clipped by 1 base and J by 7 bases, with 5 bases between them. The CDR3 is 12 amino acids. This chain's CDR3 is CASSLGEQPQHF. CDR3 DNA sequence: TGTGCCAGCAGCTTAGGAGAACAGCCCCAGCATTTT. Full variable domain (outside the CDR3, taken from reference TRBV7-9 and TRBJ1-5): DTGVSQNPRHKITKRGQNVTFRCDPISEHNRLYWYRQTLGQGPEFLTYFQNEAQLEKSRLLSDRFSAERPKGSFSTLEIQRTEQGDSAMYLCASSLGEQPQHFGDGTRLSIL.

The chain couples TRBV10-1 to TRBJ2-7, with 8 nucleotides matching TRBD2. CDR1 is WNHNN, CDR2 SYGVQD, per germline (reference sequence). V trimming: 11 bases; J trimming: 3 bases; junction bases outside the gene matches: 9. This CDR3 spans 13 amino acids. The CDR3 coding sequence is TGCGCCGGAACTGGAGCGGGGGACTACGAGCAGTACTTC. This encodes CAGTGAGDYEQYF.

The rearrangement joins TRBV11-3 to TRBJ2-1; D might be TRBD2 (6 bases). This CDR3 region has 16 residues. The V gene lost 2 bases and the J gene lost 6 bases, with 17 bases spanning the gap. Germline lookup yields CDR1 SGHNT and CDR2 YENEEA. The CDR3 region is CASSLIGGATPNEQFF. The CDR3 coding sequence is TGTGCCAGCAGCTTAATTGGCGGGGCCACCCCCAATGAGCAGTTCTTC.

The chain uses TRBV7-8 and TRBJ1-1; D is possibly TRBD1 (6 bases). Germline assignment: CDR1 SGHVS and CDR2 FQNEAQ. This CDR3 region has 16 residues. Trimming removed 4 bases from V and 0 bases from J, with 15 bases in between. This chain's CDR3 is CASSSDRSYMNTEAFF. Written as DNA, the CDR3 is TGTGCCAGCAGCTCCGACAGGTCCTATATGAACACTGAAGCTTTCTTT.

The CDR3 sequence is CASSQGGQGNSPLHF. The CDR3 DNA follows: TGTGCCAGCAGCCAAGGGGGACAGGGGAATTCACCCCTCCACTTT. The chain has TRBV3-1 (or the pseudogene TRBV3-2) and TRBJ1-6, with 10 bases matching TRBD1. Losses at the gene ends were 1 base for V and 7 bases for J; bases not matched to a gene: 1. CDR1 is LGHDT, CDR2 YNNKEL, per germline (reference sequence). The CDR3 spans 15 residues.

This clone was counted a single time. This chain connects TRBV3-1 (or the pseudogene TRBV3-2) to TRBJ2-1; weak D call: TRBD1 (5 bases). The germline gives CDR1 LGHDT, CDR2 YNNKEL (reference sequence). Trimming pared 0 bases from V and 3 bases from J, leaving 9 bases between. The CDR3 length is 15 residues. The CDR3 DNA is TGTGCCAGCAGCCAAGATCTGCAGGGCTACAATGAGCAGTTCTTC. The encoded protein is CASSQDLQGYNEQFF.

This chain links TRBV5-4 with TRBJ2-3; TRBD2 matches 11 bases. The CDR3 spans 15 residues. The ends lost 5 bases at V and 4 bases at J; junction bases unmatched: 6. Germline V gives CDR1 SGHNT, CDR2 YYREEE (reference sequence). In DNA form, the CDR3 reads TGTGCCAGCAGGCCCGGGACTAGCGGCGCAGATACGCAGTATTTT. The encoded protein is CASRPGTSGADTQYF.

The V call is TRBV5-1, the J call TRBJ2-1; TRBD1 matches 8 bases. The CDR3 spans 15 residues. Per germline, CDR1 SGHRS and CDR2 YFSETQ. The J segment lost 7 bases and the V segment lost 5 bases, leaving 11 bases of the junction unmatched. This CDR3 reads CASRPQGARRNEQFF. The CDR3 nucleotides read TGCGCCAGCAGGCCCCAGGGGGCAAGGAGGAATGAGCAGTTCTTC.

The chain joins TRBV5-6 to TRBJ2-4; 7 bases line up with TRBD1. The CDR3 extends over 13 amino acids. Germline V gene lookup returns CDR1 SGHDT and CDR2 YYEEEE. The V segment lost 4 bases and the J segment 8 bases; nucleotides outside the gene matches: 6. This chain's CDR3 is CASSRQGWDIQYF. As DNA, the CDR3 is TGTGCCAGCAGCCGACAGGGTTGGGACATTCAGTACTTC.